A selection of T cell receptor beta chains follows, all from one sample in a study of T-cell memory formation after mild COVID-19. TCRdb ran MiXCR on the 5' RACE reads and lists one entry per CDR3 protein. The sample has around 430,000 distinct CDR3 sequences, roughly 15% seen once. Specimen: PBMCs or a T cell subset sorted from them (not recorded which). The receptors come from a man between 18 and 29 years old who had mild COVID-19 (a few samples of this study predate the infection). Cell type and time point are not known. Each CDR3 is given with its conserved first and last residue. D genes are given only for firm matches. Clone size is stated in some rows and not others, as once, few, many or a class when expanded.

-	TRBJ2-3	-	TRBV28	TGTGCCAGCACCCTAGCGAGTTCAGATACGCAGTATTTT	CASTLASSDTQYF
TRBD2	TRBJ2-3	-	TRBV11-2	TGTGCCAGCTTCGGACTAGCGGGGACCTCGGGAGATACGCAGTATTTT	CASFGLAGTSGDTQYF
-	TRBJ2-2	many	TRBV7-9	TGTGCCAGCAGCTATACAACCGGGGAGCTGTTTTTT	CASSYTTGELFF
-	TRBJ2-3	few	TRBV5-1	TGCGCCAGCAGCCAACAGTCCCAGGCAGATACGCAGTATTTT	CASSQQSQADTQYF
-	TRBJ2-1	-	TRBV5-1	TGCGCCAGCAGCTTGGCCGAGGTTTACAATGAGCAGTTCTTC	CASSLAEVYNEQFF
-	TRBJ2-5	-	TRBV29-1	TGCAGCGTCCTCCCCCTGCGAGGGGCGCGCATAGAGACCCAGTACTTC	CSVLPLRGARIETQYF
-	TRBJ1-1	-	TRBV11-3	TGTGCCAGCAGCACAGAGAGGGGCACTGAAGCTTTCTTT	CASSTERGTEAFF
-	TRBJ1-6	-	TRBV7-2	TGTGCCAGCAGCTTAGCTACAGCCTCGAGCTCCTATAATTCACCCCTCCACTTT	CASSLATASSSYNSPLHF
TRBD1	TRBJ1-5	few	TRBV4-1	TGCGCCAGCAGCCAAGCGGGACAGGGGGTTAATCAGCCCCAGCATTTT	CASSQAGQGVNQPQHF
TRBD2	TRBJ2-3	few	TRBV7-2	TGTGCCAGCAGCTCTCGGGCTAGCGGGGGCCGCCTCACAGATACGCAGTATTTT	CASSSRASGGRLTDTQYF
-	TRBJ1-1	few	TRBV6-2/TRBV6-3	TGTGCCAGCAGTGCAGGGTGGAGAACTGAAGCTTTCTTT	CASSAGWRTEAFF
TRBD1	TRBJ1-5	-	TRBV6-2/TRBV6-3	TGTGCCAGGCCATACTCGGACAGGGTCTACAATCAGCCCCAGCATTTT	CARPYSDRVYNQPQHF
TRBD1	TRBJ1-5	-	TRBV24-1	TGTGCCACCCCGGACAGGGTTCGGAGCAATCAGCCCCAGCATTTT	CATPDRVRSNQPQHF
TRBD2	TRBJ2-5	few	TRBV9	TGTGCCAGCAGCTCGAGCCAGCGGGGGGATTATGAGACCCAGTACTTC	CASSSSQRGDYETQYF
TRBD2	TRBJ2-3	few	TRBV11-3	TGTGCCAGCAGCTCCGGACTAGCCCCTAGCACAGATACGCAGTATTTT	CASSSGLAPSTDTQYF
-	TRBJ2-1	many	TRBV24-1	TGTGCCACCAGTGATCAGGACTTAAGCTCCTACAATGAGCAGTTCTTC	CATSDQDLSSYNEQFF
-	TRBJ1-1	few	TRBV12-3/TRBV12-4	TGTGCCAGTAGAGCGGGGCTTACTGAAGCTTTCTTT	CASRAGLTEAFF
-	TRBJ1-6	-	TRBV12-3/TRBV12-4	TGTGCCAGCGGCGTCAGAGGAATTCATCCCCTCCACTTT	CASGVRGIHPLHF
-	TRBJ1-5	-	TRBV12-3/TRBV12-4	TGTGCCAGCATCCCCGGCGGGGGTCAGCCCCAGCATTTT	CASIPGGGQPQHF
TRBD2	TRBJ2-3	-	TRBV7-2	TGTGCCAGCAGCCGGGGGGGCCTCCCAGATACGCAGTATTTT	CASSRGGLPDTQYF
TRBD1	TRBJ2-2	few	TRBV27	TGTGCCAGCAGTTTGGGACAGGGGGCTTGGACCGGGGAGCTGTTTTTT	CASSLGQGAWTGELFF
TRBD1	TRBJ1-4	-	TRBV30	TGTGCCGGAAGACAGGGGGGTAATGAAAAACTGTTTTTT	CAGRQGGNEKLFF
TRBD1	TRBJ2-7	-	TRBV29-1	TGCAGCGTTGAAGGTCTCCACGAGACGGACAGGCCATCCTACGAGCAGTACTTC	CSVEGLHETDRPSYEQYF
-	TRBJ2-1	-	TRBV4-3	TGCGCCAGCAGCCAAGGGTTCGCGGATTACTACAATGAGCAGTTCTTC	CASSQGFADYYNEQFF
-	TRBJ1-6	few	TRBV5-5	TGTGCCAGCAGCCATAGGGGGGACTCCTATAATTCACCCCTCCACTTT	CASSHRGDSYNSPLHF
-	TRBJ1-4	-	TRBV30	TGTGCCTGGAGAGAGGGGAACTGGGGTGAAAAACTGTTTTTT	CAWREGNWGEKLFF
-	TRBJ2-1	-	TRBV5-6	TGTGCCAGCAGCTCCGGTGCAGGGATTTACAATGAGCAGTTCTTC	CASSSGAGIYNEQFF
TRBD2	TRBJ2-1	few	TRBV7-2	TGTGCCAGCAGCCCCTTAGCGGGGGGGGCCTACAATGAGCAGTTCTTC	CASSPLAGGAYNEQFF
-	TRBJ1-2	-	TRBV7-2	TGTGCCAGCAGCTCGGACAGATATGGCTACACCTTC	CASSSDRYGYTF
-	TRBJ2-1	-	TRBV11-3	TGTGCCAGCAGCCCAGAGGCATACAATGAGCAGTTCTTC	CASSPEAYNEQFF
-	TRBJ2-5	many	TRBV5-5	TGTGCCAGCAGCTTGCCCAGGGACCAAGAGACCCAGTACTTC	CASSLPRDQETQYF
TRBD1	TRBJ2-5	few	TRBV18	TGTGCCAGCTCACCGACAGGGAAAAAAGAGACCCAGTACTTC	CASSPTGKKETQYF
-	TRBJ2-1	few	TRBV4-1	TGCGCCAGCAGCCAAGATGTGCGGGGACCTTACTACAATGAGCAGTTCTTC	CASSQDVRGPYYNEQFF
-	TRBJ2-4	few	TRBV9	TGTGCCAGCAGCGCGGGGGGCTCCAAAAACATTCAGTACTTC	CASSAGGSKNIQYF
-	TRBJ1-2	few	TRBV6-2/TRBV6-3	TGTGCCAGCAGCCTTTTTTCCAGGGGCCTCATCTATGGCTACACCTTC	CASSLFSRGLIYGYTF